These 17 T cell receptor beta chains were sequenced from one sample in a study of cytomegalovirus exposure and HLA in healthy donors. Only in-frame clones appear in the TCRdb table, and some are missing; sequencing was by immunoSEQ multiplex PCR. The data contain about 64,000 clones, roughly 89% of them singletons. The sample taken for sequencing was PBMCs. Receptors were obtained from a woman aged 18 to 35 in good health and CMV-seronegative.

The chain uses TRBV12-2 and TRBJ2-1; the listed D gene, TRBD1, was not tested against the DNA. TRBV12-2 is a pseudogene. The CDR3 sequence is 16 residues long. The CDR3 nucleotides are TGTGCAAGTCGCTTACCCCCGGGACAGCGTGGCAATGAGCAGTTCTTC. This gives the protein CASRLPPGQRGNEQFF.

The rearrangement uses TRBV27 and TRBJ2-7; 8 bases line up with TRBD2. Germline lookup yields CDR1 MNHEY and CDR2 SMNVEV (reference sequence). The CDR3 runs to 14 residues. V shed 0 bases, J shed 5 bases, and the junction held 3 bases outside the gene matches. This CDR3 is CASSLSAGGNEQYF. In nucleotides, the CDR3 is TGTGCCAGCAGTTTATCGGCGGGAGGAAACGAGCAGTACTTC.

This chain connects TRBV6-5 to TRBJ2-5, with TRBD2 matching 7 bases. The germline V gene has CDR1 MNHEY and CDR2 SVGAGI. The CDR3 spans 15 residues. V was clipped by 4 bases and J by 4 bases; unmatched bases: 9. CDR3 region: CASSSLRGGGETQYF. The DNA for the CDR3 is TGTGCCAGCAGTTCCCTCCGGGGCGGGGGAGAGACCCAGTACTTC.

V is TRBV5-4 and J is TRBJ2-3; 7 nucleotides agree with TRBD2. V lost 0 bases, J lost 2 bases, and 6 bases stayed unmatched. The CDR3 totals 16 residues. Germline-derived CDR1 and CDR2 are SGHNT and YYREEE (reference sequence). The CDR3 loop reads CASSLGSGGNTDTQYF. DNA for the CDR3: TGTGCCAGCAGCTTGGGTTCGGGGGGAAACACAGATACGCAGTATTTT.

V usage is TRBV7-9 and J usage is TRBJ2-7, with a weak D call TRBD2 (7 bases). The germline gives CDR1 SEHNR, CDR2 FQNEAQ (reference sequence). CDR3 length: 15 amino acids. Trimming cost V 2 bases and J 2 bases, with 13 bases left between them. CDR3 coding DNA: TGTGCCAGCAGCTTAAAGGGCGGGGGCACCTACGAGCAGTACTTC. Translated, it gives CASSLKGGGTYEQYF.

This sequence joins TRBV5-1 and TRBJ2-1; 12 bases align to TRBD2. V gave up 3 bases and J gave up 1 base; unmatched junction bases: 8. The germline CDR1 and CDR2 sequences are SGHRS and YFSETQ. The CDR3 consists of 18 residues. CDR3 nucleotide sequence: TGCGCCAGCAGCTCTGTGGGACTAGCGGGTGCTTCCTACAATGAGCAGTTCTTC. Translating gives CASSSVGLAGASYNEQFF.

The rearrangement joins TRBV28 to TRBJ1-1, with D tentatively TRBD1 (5 bases). Trimming took 5 bases from V and 10 from J, leaving 11 bases between them. Germline V gives CDR1 MDHEN, CDR2 SYDVKM. The length of the CDR3 is 11 residues. CDR3 protein: CASSPPGLAFF. CDR3 DNA sequence: TGTGCCAGCAGTCCCCCAGGGCTAGCTTTCTTT.

This clone occurred once. The chain carries TRBV29-1 and TRBJ2-1; 10 bases match TRBD1. V dropped 4 bases and J dropped 6; count of bases not matched to a gene: 6. CDR3 length: 14 amino acids. Germline values: CDR1 SQVTM, CDR2 ANQGSEA. DNA for the CDR3: TGCAGCGTTGGCCCCCGGGACAGGGGCAATGAGCAGTTCTTC. Translated: CSVGPRDRGNEQFF.

V gene TRBV19 combines with J gene TRBJ2-3, with 9 bases identical to TRBD2. Germline-derived CDR1 and CDR2 are LNHDA and SQIVND (reference sequence). This CDR3 contains 16 residues. Unmatched junction bases numbered 9, after V lost 2 bases and J lost 6 bases. The DNA for the CDR3 is TGTGCCAGTAGTATACCGCGCGGACTAGCGCGTGATACGCAGTATTTT. Amino acids: CASSIPRGLARDTQYF.

In DNA form, the CDR3 reads TGTGCCAGCAGCTTAGAAGCGGCGAGTACGCAGTATTTT. Protein sequence: CASSLEAASTQYF. This chain joins TRBV11-2 and TRBJ2-3; a possible D gene is TRBD2 (5 bases). Germline V gene data show CDR1 as SGHAT and CDR2 as FQNNGV. The CDR3 is 13 amino acids. V lost 0 bases to trimming and J lost 8 bases, with 9 bases between them. Using reference TRBV11-2 and TRBJ2-3 for the parts outside the CDR3, the full variable domain is EAGVAQSPRYKIIEKRQSVAFWCNPISGHATLYWYQQILGQGPKLLIQFQNNGVVDDSQLPKDRFSAERLKGVDSTLKIQPAKLEDSAVYLCASSLEAASTQYFGPGTRLTVL.

The CDR3 DNA follows: TGTGCCAGCAGAGATGGCGGGGGACCCACCGGGGAGCTGTTTTTT. This translates into CASRDGGGPTGELFF. The chain has TRBV27 and TRBJ2-2; TRBD2 aligns across 7 bases. CDR3 size: 15 residues. J lost 4 bases, V lost 6 bases, and 8 bases had no gene match. In germline, CDR1 is MNHEY, CDR2 SMNVEV (reference sequence).

This chain links TRBV6-1 with TRBJ2-5; possible D gene TRBD2, 7 bases. Germline values: CDR1 MNHNS, CDR2 SASEGT. Trimming shortened V by 1 base and J by 5 bases, and 17 bases separated the two germline ends. CDR3 length: 16 residues. CDR3 loop: CASSEGSAGAGETQYF. The CDR3 DNA follows: TGTGCCAGCAGTGAAGGTTCCGCGGGGGCCGGGGAGACCCAGTACTTC.

This chain connects TRBV7-3 to TRBJ1-2; no definite D call. V lost 3 bases and J 4 bases, leaving 15 bases between the germline ends. The V gene's germline CDR1 is SGHTA and CDR2 FQGTGA. This CDR3 has 15 residues. This CDR3 reads CASSFSSQAVYGYTF. The CDR3 bases are TGTGCCAGCAGCTTTTCGTCCCAGGCTGTCTATGGCTACACCTTC.

V usage is TRBV28 and J usage is TRBJ2-7, with a weak D call TRBD1 (6 bases). The CDR3 sequence is 13 residues long. CDR1 is MDHEN, CDR2 SYDVKM, per germline. V lost 5 bases to trimming and J lost 4 bases, with 12 bases between them. The CDR3 bases are TGTGCCAGCAGTATCACAGGGTTATACGAGCAGTACTTC. Protein: CASSITGLYEQYF.

V gene TRBV30 combines with J gene TRBJ1-3, with 7 bases fitting TRBD1. The CDR3 sequence is 15 residues long. J gave up 2 bases and V 3 bases, and 7 bases lay outside the gene matches. Germline assignment: CDR1 GTSNPN and CDR2 SVGIG (reference sequence). Written as DNA, the CDR3 is TGTGCCTGGAGCGAATCCACAGGGGCTGGAAACACCATATATTTT. Translating it yields CAWSESTGAGNTIYF.

The chain couples TRBV5-5 to TRBJ2-7, with TRBD1 identical over 8 bases. V was clipped by 3 bases and J by 0 bases; unmatched bases: 5. The CDR3 loop spans 15 amino acids. From germline, CDR1 is SGHKS and CDR2 YYEKEE (reference sequence). The CDR3 DNA follows: TGTGCCAGCAGCTCCCGACAGGGGAGCTCCTACGAGCAGTACTTC. This translates into CASSSRQGSSYEQYF. The whole variable domain, filled in from reference TRBV5-5 and TRBJ2-7, reads DAGVTQSPTHLIKTRGQQVTLRCSPISGHKSVSWYQQVLGQGPQFIFQYYEKEERGRGNFPDRFSARQFPNYSSELNVNALLLGDSALYLCASSSRQGSSYEQYFGPGTRLTVT.

The chain combines TRBV5-3 with TRBJ2-2; 12 positions match TRBD1. Being an ORF, TRBV5-3 has a function that is uncertain. The J segment lost 5 bases and the V segment lost 4 bases, leaving 12 bases of the junction unmatched. The CDR3 consists of 18 residues. CDR3 bases: TGTGCCAGAAGCGACGGAGTGGGACAGGGGGCCAGGACCGGGGAGCTGTTTTTT. This gives the protein CARSDGVGQGARTGELFF.